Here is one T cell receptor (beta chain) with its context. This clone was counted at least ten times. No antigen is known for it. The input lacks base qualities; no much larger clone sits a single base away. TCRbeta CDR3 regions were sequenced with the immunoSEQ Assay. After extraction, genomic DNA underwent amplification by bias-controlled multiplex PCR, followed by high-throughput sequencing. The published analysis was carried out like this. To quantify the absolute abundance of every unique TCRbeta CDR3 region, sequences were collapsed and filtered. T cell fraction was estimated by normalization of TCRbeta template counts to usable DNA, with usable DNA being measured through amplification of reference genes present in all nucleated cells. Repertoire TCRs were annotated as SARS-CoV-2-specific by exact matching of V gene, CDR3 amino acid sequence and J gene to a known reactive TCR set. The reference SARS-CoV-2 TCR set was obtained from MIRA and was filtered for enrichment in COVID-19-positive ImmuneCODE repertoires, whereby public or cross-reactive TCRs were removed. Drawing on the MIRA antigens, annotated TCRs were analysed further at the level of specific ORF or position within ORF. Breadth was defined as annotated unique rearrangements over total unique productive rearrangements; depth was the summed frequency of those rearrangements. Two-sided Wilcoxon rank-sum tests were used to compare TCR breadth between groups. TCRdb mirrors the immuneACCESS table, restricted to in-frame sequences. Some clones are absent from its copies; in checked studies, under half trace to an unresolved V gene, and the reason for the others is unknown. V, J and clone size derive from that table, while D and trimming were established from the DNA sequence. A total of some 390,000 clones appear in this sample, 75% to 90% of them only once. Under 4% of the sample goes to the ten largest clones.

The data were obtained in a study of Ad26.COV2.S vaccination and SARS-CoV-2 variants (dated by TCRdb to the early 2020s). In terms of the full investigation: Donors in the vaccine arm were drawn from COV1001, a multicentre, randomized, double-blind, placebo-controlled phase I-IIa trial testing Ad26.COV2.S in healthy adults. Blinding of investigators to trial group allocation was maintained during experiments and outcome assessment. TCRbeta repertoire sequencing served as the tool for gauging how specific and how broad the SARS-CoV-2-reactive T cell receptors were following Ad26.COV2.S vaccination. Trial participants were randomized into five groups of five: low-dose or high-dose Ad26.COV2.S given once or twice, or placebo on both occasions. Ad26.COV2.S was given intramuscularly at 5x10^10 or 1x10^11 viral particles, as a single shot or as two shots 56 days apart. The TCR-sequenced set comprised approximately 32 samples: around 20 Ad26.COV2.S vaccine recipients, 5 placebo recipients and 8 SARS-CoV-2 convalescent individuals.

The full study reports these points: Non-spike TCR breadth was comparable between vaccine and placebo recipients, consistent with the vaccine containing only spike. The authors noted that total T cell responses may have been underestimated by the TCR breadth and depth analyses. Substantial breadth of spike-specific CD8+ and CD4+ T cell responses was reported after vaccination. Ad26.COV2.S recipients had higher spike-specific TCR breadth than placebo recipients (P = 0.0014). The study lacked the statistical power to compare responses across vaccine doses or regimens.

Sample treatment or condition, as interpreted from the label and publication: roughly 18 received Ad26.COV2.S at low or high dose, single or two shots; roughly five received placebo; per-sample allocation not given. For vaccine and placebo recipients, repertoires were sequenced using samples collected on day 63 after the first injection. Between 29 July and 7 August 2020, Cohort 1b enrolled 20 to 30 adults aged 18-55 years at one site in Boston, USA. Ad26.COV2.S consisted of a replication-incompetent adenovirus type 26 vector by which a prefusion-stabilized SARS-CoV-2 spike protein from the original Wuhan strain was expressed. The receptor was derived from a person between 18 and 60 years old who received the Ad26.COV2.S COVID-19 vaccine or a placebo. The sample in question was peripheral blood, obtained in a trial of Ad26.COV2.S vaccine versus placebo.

The DNA is as follows: TGTGCCAGCAGTCTAGACATCAGGGGACAGTCACCCCTCCACTTT. The resulting protein is CASSLDIRGQSPLHF. The sequence links TRBV6-6 to TRBJ1-6; the junction holds 7 bases that match TRBD1. For this chain, trimming is 5 bases at the V end and 10 bases at the J end, and the number of junction bases without a gene match is 11. From the germline V gene (reference sequence), CDR1 is MNHNY and CDR2 is SVGAGI. The CDR3, from cysteine to phenylalanine, totals 15 residues. Only the CDR3 part of the read is kept: 45 bases, read in frame from the first base.